The 28 T cell receptor beta chains below come from one sample, sequenced in a study of tumor and adjacent non-tumor tissue in lung cancer. RNA was extracted from bulk tissue without any cell sorting. The library came from three nested PCR rounds adapted from ARM-PCR protocols. One entry per CDR3 protein, called by TCRdb with MiXCR from the multiplex PCR reads. The data show more than 120,000 distinct CDR3 sequences, approximately 66% seen once. The sequencing sample was made of lung tumor tissue. Source of these receptors: a man in his fifties or sixties with small cell lung cancer.

DNA of the CDR3: TGTGCCAGCAGATTATTAGCTGGAATGCTCGCTGGGGCCAACGTCCTGACTTTC. This translates into CASRLLAGMLAGANVLTF. The rearrangement joins TRBV11-1 to TRBJ2-6, with no clear D. CDR1 is SGHAT, CDR2 FQDESV, per germline (reference sequence). Trimming cost V 6 bases and J 2 bases, with 20 bases left between them. The CDR3 has 18 amino acids.

This clonotype was detected a few times. CDR3: CASSLELQIEAFF. CDR3 DNA sequence: TGTGCCAGCAGCTTGGAGTTACAAATTGAAGCTTTCTTT. V gene TRBV5-4 combines with J gene TRBJ1-1; D ambiguous. This CDR3 comprises 13 residues. V lost 0 bases and J lost 7, with 10 bases in between. CDR1 and CDR2 from the germline V gene are SGHNT and YYREEE (reference sequence).

Note on this clonotype: This may be a read error, as it is one base from a much larger clone. V usage is TRBV20-1 and J usage is TRBJ1-5, with TRBD2 as a possible D gene (6 bases). The tail of the sequence fits TRBJ2-3 better, so the J call may be wrong. This CDR3 contains 13 residues. The germline V gene has CDR1 DFQATT and CDR2 SNEGSKA (reference sequence). The CDR3 spells CSAGGRSNQPQYF. The CDR3 bases are TGCAGTGCGGGGGGAAGATCCAATCAGCCCCAGTATTTT.

This clonotype occurred once. The chain couples TRBV5-1 to TRBJ2-2; 9 bases line up with TRBD2. Germline lookup yields CDR1 SGHRS and CDR2 YFSETQ. The CDR3 totals 16 residues. V shed 4 bases and J 7 bases; nucleotides not matched to a gene: 11. DNA of the CDR3: TGCGCCAGCAGCGACCAACGGCGCGGGAGGGTCGGGGAGCTGTTTTTT. It specifies CASSDQRRGRVGELFF.

As concerns this clonotype: The junction departs from germline at one end; a sequencing error may be responsible. The chain uses TRBV6-5 and TRBJ2-1; possibly TRBD1 or TRBD2 for D (6 bases each). The germline V gene encodes CDR1 MNHEY and CDR2 SVGAGI. The CDR3 totals 15 residues. CDR3 residues: CASRRGESPYNEKFF. CDR3 sequence (DNA): TGTGCCAGCAGAAGGGGGGAGTCTCCATACAATGAGAAGTTCTTC.

In this sample, this clonotype turned up many times. The chain carries TRBV11-3 and TRBJ2-1; TRBD2 agrees at 7 bases. V was pared by 0 bases and J by 14 bases, with 7 bases of the junction left unmatched. The CDR3 length is 13 residues. Germline V gene lookup returns CDR1 SGHNT and CDR2 YENEEA. The CDR3: CASSLEEGGRKFF. The CDR3 DNA sequence: TGTGCCAGCAGCTTAGAAGAGGGCGGGAGAAAGTTCTTC.

Notes on this clonotype: No conserved phenylalanine or tryptophan ends this CDR3, so it is likely a read error. V usage is TRBV6-2 or TRBV6-3 and J usage is TRBJ2-1; TRBD2 matches 13 bases. Germline V CDR1 and CDR2: MNHEY, SVGEGT. V lost 1 base, J lost 9 bases, and 6 bases stayed unmatched. CDR3 length: 16 amino acids. In nucleotides, the CDR3 is TGTGCCAGCAGTTACTTGAGGACTAGCGGGAGTATTGAGCAGTTCTTA. Its protein product is CASSYLRTSGSIEQFL.

This clonotype was found many times. This chain connects TRBV4-1 to TRBJ1-4; D remains unclear. V was clipped by 3 bases and J by 0 bases, with 8 bases between them. Per the germline V gene, CDR1 is MGHRA and CDR2 is YSYEKL. This CDR3 is built from 15 residues. CDR3 nucleotides: TGCGCCAGCAGCCACCGGGCCGCAACTAATGAAAAACTGTTTTTT. It encodes CASSHRAATNEKLFF.

Remarks on this clonotype: A junction end diverges from the germline sequence, so it may reflect a read error. The chain recombines TRBV20-1 with TRBJ2-7; D unresolved. Germline CDR1 and CDR2: DFQATT and SNEGSKA (reference sequence). The CDR3 has 14 residues. The CDR3 spells CSARDPESFYEHYF. The CDR3 DNA sequence: TGCAGTGCAAGAGACCCCGAGTCATTCTACGAGCATTACTTC.

The V gene is TRBV12-5, the J gene TRBJ2-5; a weak D match, TRBD1 (6 bases). CDR1 and CDR2 from the germline V gene are LGHNT and FRNRAP. The CDR3 is made up of 17 amino acids. V gave up 2 bases and J gave up 2 bases, with 18 bases separating them. DNA for the CDR3: TGTGCTAGTGGTTTGACATCCCTTGGGGACAAACAAGAGACCCAGTACTTC. As protein: CASGLTSLGDKQETQYF.

On this clonotype: Being one base from a much bigger clone, this may be a read error. This chain uses TRBV29-1 with TRBJ2-1; weak D call: TRBD1 (6 bases). This CDR3 is 14 amino acids long. Germline V CDR1 and CDR2: SQVTM, ANQGSEA. CDR3 bases: TGCAGCGCTGAAAAAGGGTTCGGACAGTTCGGGCAGTTCTTC. Translation gives CSAEKGFGQFGQFF.

Comment on this clonotype: Its ends do not fully match the called genes, so a read error is possible. This chain connects TRBV7-9 to TRBJ1-2, with D uncertain. CDR1 is SEHNR, CDR2 FQNEAQ, per germline (reference sequence). The CDR3 is 12 residues long. The CDR3 loop reads CASSLEAAGYTF. CDR3 coding DNA: TGTGCTAGCAGCTTGGAGGCCGCTGGCTACACCTTC.

CDR3 in amino acids: CASSSSKGLAGVYEQYF. The CDR3 DNA is TGTGCCAGCAGCTCATCAAAGGGGCTAGCGGGAGTCTACGAGCAGTACTTC. J is TRBJ2-7 and V is TRBV11-2, with 10 bases lining up with TRBD2. The CDR3 spans 17 residues. Trimming cost V 4 bases and J 3 bases; bases outside gene matches: 12. The V gene's germline CDR1 is SGHAT and CDR2 FQNNGV.

Only a few counts were recorded for this clonotype. The CDR3 DNA sequence: TGTGCCAGCAGCCCCGGCCCCGCCTGGACGCAGTATTTT. Its protein is CASSPGPAWTQYF. The chain has TRBV7-2 and TRBJ2-3; D call uncertain. Trimming removed 5 bases from V and 9 bases from J, with 15 bases in between. The CDR3 spans 13 residues. CDR1 and CDR2 (germline): SGHTA, FQGNSA.

There are a few counts of this clonotype. This rearrangement joins TRBV29-1 to TRBJ2-3, with D perhaps TRBD1 (5 bases). V dropped 6 bases and J dropped 0 bases, with 19 bases sitting between them. The CDR3 covers 16 residues. Looked up from germline, CDR1 is SQVTM and CDR2 is ANQGSEA. The CDR3 DNA sequence: TGCAGCGTCGACCGCAACCTCCAGGGAAGCACAGATACGCAGTATTTT. This translates into CSVDRNLQGSTDTQYF.

About this clonotype itself: One junction end does not reproduce the germline sequence, and a read error may be involved. J is TRBJ2-3 and V is TRBV20-1; D possibly corresponds to TRBD1 (5 bases). The CDR3 contains 14 residues. CDR1 DFQATT and CDR2 SNEGSKA come from the germline V gene (reference sequence). CDR3 sequence: CSAGRTGGADTKYF. CDR3 bases: TGCAGTGCTGGTCGGACGGGTGGGGCAGATACGAAGTATTTT.

The gene calls are TRBV28 and TRBJ1-2; D is unresolved. Germline V gives CDR1 MDHEN, CDR2 SYDVKM. CDR3 length equals 14 residues. V was shortened by 2 bases and J by 8 bases, with 15 bases between the two germline ends. CDR3 amino acids: CASSLRMGGYGYTF. The CDR3, as DNA: TGTGCCAGCAGTTTAAGGATGGGCGGCTACGGCTACACCTTC.

This clonotype was found once. A junction end diverges from the germline sequence, so it may reflect a read error. The chain employs TRBV11-2 and TRBJ2-3; 10 bases map to TRBD2. Germline V gene sequence: CDR1 SGHAT, CDR2 FQNNGV. The CDR3 length is 15 residues. The CDR3: CASSLSLAGADAQYF. CDR3 nucleotide sequence: TGTGCCAGCAGCCTATCTCTAGCGGGAGCAGATGCGCAGTATTTT.

Points on this clonotype: A much larger clone differs from this one at a single base, so this may be a read error. The chain links TRBV12-3 or TRBV12-4 to TRBJ1-1; D call uncertain. The CDR3 is 13 residues long. With 4 bases removed from V and 3 bases from J, the gap between germline ends came to 9 bases. As DNA, the CDR3 is TGTGCCAGCAGTTATCAATCACACACTGAAGCTTTCTTT. This codes for CASSYQSHTEAFF.

As to this clonotype: Germline and junction disagree at one end, which may indicate a read error. The J gene is TRBJ2-3, the V gene TRBV11-3; D not certain. Germline V gene sequence: CDR1 SGHNT, CDR2 YENEEA. The CDR3 has 14 amino acids. The CDR3 loop is CVSSSPGRPDTHYF. CDR3 bases: TGTGTCAGCAGCTCCCCAGGTCGCCCAGATACGCATTATTTT.

To note about this clonotype: As the CDR3 is not closed by the conserved phenylalanine or tryptophan, this likely results from a read error. The DNA is omitted, as the CDR3 cannot be located on it reliably, and the CDR3 follows TCRdb's listing. The chain links TRBV4-1 to TRBJ2-7; whether TRBD1, the table's D call, matches the DNA was not checked. Termini included, the CDR3 measures 13 amino acids. Germline-derived CDR1 and CDR2 are MGHRA and YSYEKL. CDR3 residues: CASSFDRLYEQYL.

In the case of this clonotype: Possible read error: a much larger clone is one base away. The CDR3 loop reads CASSRRGRVGELFF. In DNA form, the CDR3 reads TGTGCCAGCAGCCGCCGAGGGCGGGTCGGGGAGCTGTTTTTT. This chain connects TRBV5-6 to TRBJ2-2, with D perhaps TRBD2 (5 bases). The V gene's germline CDR1 is SGHDT and CDR2 YYEEEE. There are 14 residues in the CDR3. V shed 4 bases and J shed 7 bases, with 14 bases lying between them. The complete variable domain, with remaining parts taken from reference TRBV5-6 and TRBJ2-2, reads DAGVTQSPTHLIKTRGQQVTLRCSPKSGHDTVSWYQQALGQGPQFIFQYYEEEERQRGNFPDRFSGHQFPNYSSELNVNALLLGDSALYLCASSRRGRVGELFFGEGSRLTVL.

Points on this clonotype: The junction departs from the called germline gene at one end, perhaps through a read error. This chain connects TRBV12-3 or TRBV12-4 to TRBJ2-3; 9 bases fit TRBD2. The length of the CDR3 is 14 residues. For the CDR3, the DNA is TGTGCCAGCAATGTGGGGACTAGCAGCGATACACAGTATTTT. Its protein is CASNVGTSSDTQYF.

Points on this clonotype: This CDR3 fails to terminate in the conserved phenylalanine or tryptophan, so it likely reflects a read error. The DNA is omitted, as the CDR3 cannot be located on it reliably, and the CDR3 follows TCRdb's listing. CDR3 sequence: CASSPRTGGRSYNERFL. V usage is TRBV5-1 and J usage is TRBJ2-1; TRBD1, the D gene given by the table, was not confirmed from the DNA. Germline V gives CDR1 SGHRS, CDR2 YFSETQ. The CDR3 length is 17 residues, termini included.

In its sample, this clonotype was seen a few times. The CDR3 is CSAREGRTGELFF. The CDR3 DNA reads TGCAGTGCTAGGGAGGGACGCACCGGGGAGCTGTTTTTT. The genes are TRBV20-1 and TRBJ2-2; D is possibly TRBD2 (6 bases). The CDR3 runs to 13 residues. Trimming removed 3 bases from V and 4 bases from J, with 9 bases in between. The germline V gene encodes CDR1 DFQATT and CDR2 SNEGSKA (reference sequence).

About this clonotype: Given a much more abundant clone one base away, this may be a read error. The J gene is TRBJ1-2, the V gene TRBV29-1; 8 bases map to TRBD1. The V gene end was trimmed by 6 bases and the J gene end by 1 base; junction bases not matched to a gene: 7. This CDR3 comprises 14 residues. In germline, CDR1 is SQVTM, CDR2 ANQGSEA. The CDR3 nucleotides are TGCAGCGTGGGCAAGGACAGGGATAACTATGGCTACACCTTC. Its protein is CSVGKDRDNYGYTF. The complete variable domain, with remaining parts taken from reference TRBV29-1 and TRBJ1-2, reads SAVISQKPSRDICQRGTSLTIQCQVDSQVTMMFWYRQQPGQSLTLIATANQGSEATYESGFVIDKFPISRPNLTFSTLTVSNMSPEDSSIYLCSVGKDRDNYGYTFGSGTRLTVV.

As for this clonotype: A much larger clone sits a single nucleotide away, making a read error possible. The chain combines TRBV11-2 with TRBJ2-3; 7 positions agree with TRBD2. The germline V gene has CDR1 SGHAT and CDR2 FQNNGV. The CDR3 extends over 15 amino acids. The CDR3 nucleotides read TGTGCCAGGAGCTCCCCGGGGGGTCGCTCCGATACGCAGTGTTTT. This sequence encodes CARSSPGGRSDTQCF.

Only a few counts were recorded for this clonotype. Just one base apart from a much larger clone, this may be a read error. V and J are TRBV20-1 and TRBJ2-3; TRBD2 aligns across 8 bases. Germline values: CDR1 DFQATT, CDR2 SNEGSKA (reference sequence). J gave up 5 bases and V 6 bases, and 13 bases lay outside the gene matches. The CDR3 totals 15 residues. This CDR3 is CSAPPGGALIDTQYF. The CDR3 nucleotides read TGCAGTGCCCCCCCGGGGGGGGCACTCATAGATACGCAGTATTTT.